These T cell receptor beta chains were read from a single sample in a study of T-cell reconstitution after alpha-beta-depleted transplantation in children. TCRdb re-derived calls from the PCR reads in MiXCR, one entry per CDR3 protein. The sample contains about 74,000 distinct CDR3 sequences, about 14% of which appear only once. This specimen was PBMCs, mostly from graft donor cells, taken 180 days after TCRalphabeta/CD19-depleted stem cell transplant. The receptor source for this set is a male patient aged 2-15 years who had a stem cell transplant for acute lymphoblastic leukemia, so the T cells may come from the graft donor. Each CDR3 is given without its conserved first and last residue. Fields, in order: V gene, CDR3 protein.

>TRBV27
AGRLSSGDEQI
>TRBV29-1
SVGGTGGWETQY
>TRBV27
ASSSTSGHLSYEQY
>TRBV27
ASSLMWGSYEQY
>TRBV4-1
ASSPEGRLNTEAF
>TRBV28
ASSLWGGRQRETQY
>TRBV7-2
ASSTRTGNTEAF
>TRBV4-3
ASSQDRVWGYGYT
>TRBV4-3
ASSHRLGDTQY
>TRBV9
ASSVGYRDYGETQY
>TRBV7-6
ASSLDQGMWTQY
>TRBV20-1
SARGRSSYEQY
>TRBV12-3/TRBV12-4
ASRTDRENQPQH
>TRBV20-1
SATPTRQPQH
>TRBV4-1
ASSQGERHEQY
>TRBV5-1
ASSLVIPLQETQY
>TRBV6-2/TRBV6-3
ASSYFPGGPADTEAF
>TRBV4-1
ASSQGLADTQY
>TRBV12-5
ASAFQQGYEQY
>TRBV7-2
ASTPGTGPYEQY
>TRBV12-3/TRBV12-4
ASSLDPWGGETQY
>TRBV4-3
ASSQDLQSYGYT
>TRBV5-6
ASLVWAAGLNGYT
>TRBV6-1
ASRGNPRNTIY
>TRBV7-2
ASSFPGRNTIY
>TRBV4-3
ASSQYTGGGTGELF
>TRBV14
ASSQEDSGGPHQPQH
>TRBV11-2
ASSLVGRQETQY
>TRBV5-1
ASSPTSGGSYEQY
>TRBV7-2
ASSHRDRGVTDTQY
>TRBV2
ASSDRVPYNSPLH
>TRBV28
ASSPGTGGIGSNQPQH
>TRBV29-1
SKRADSNQPQH
>TRBV6-1
ASSDQFYGYT
>TRBV4-3
ASSRGPSYGYT
>TRBV7-9
ASSPRQGGLDTQY
>TRBV7-6
ASSRRGDTQY
>TRBV20-1
SASRPETVNEQF
>TRBV25-1
ASSESWTSLDTQY
>TRBV6-2/TRBV6-3
ASSYTGVWNTEAF
>TRBV20-1
SARPNPGFNYGYT
>TRBV5-1
ASSQLPNTEAF
>TRBV20-1
SAKGGNGKLF
>TRBV5-5
ASSPLGRTGGQPQH
>TRBV20-1
SAKEGLNYGYT
>TRBV7-9
AAGGSTDTQY
>TRBV6-2/TRBV6-3
ASSPLRVADTQY
>TRBV10-3
AAHGTGFTGELF
>TRBV5-5
ASSLSLDSYEQY